This TCR beta chain appears in the sequencing data of a study of blood T cell repertoires in COVID-19. On the study more broadly: Sites across the United States, Italy and Spain contributed samples from acute and convalescent COVID-19. The cDNA or gDNA used as material had been derived from T cells, B-cell-depleted T cells, or PBMCs.

CDR1 SNHLY and CDR2 FYNNEI come from the germline V gene. V was trimmed by 7 bases and J by 4 bases, leaving 12 bases between them. The CDR3 runs to 13 residues. In the original analysis: The authors estimated nucleated cell counts from reference gene primer amplification. Here immunoSEQ multiplex PCR was the method, and the copy in TCRdb shows in-frame clones only, minus some. Clonal size and the V and J genes are those of that table, whereas D and trimming came from the DNA. Counted here are around 120,000 clones, 75% to 85% occurring once; the ten biggest clones make up 3% to 4.5%. Sequencing was performed on peripheral blood. The V gene is TRBV2, the J gene TRBJ2-3, with D possibly matching TRBD1 (5 bases). The TCR originated in a woman of 80 years or more with acute or convalescent COVID-19. CDR3 protein: CASKGPWPDTQYF. CDR3 nucleotides: TGTGCCAGCAAGGGGCCTTGGCCAGATACGCAGTATTTT.